These 23 T cell receptor beta chains share one sample of origin, sequenced in a study of blood T cell repertoires in COVID-19 (dated by TCRdb to about 2020). The library was made by the immunoSEQ multiplex PCR assay. TCRdb mirrors the immuneACCESS table, restricted to in-frame sequences. Some clones are absent from its copies; in checked studies, under half trace to an unresolved V gene, and the reason for the others is unknown. A total of hundreds of thousands of clones appear in this sample, approximately 86% of them only once. Under 3% of the sample is taken by the ten largest. The sequenced material came from peripheral blood. The source of these receptors is a human donor in a cohort sampled during active COVID-19.

This rearrangement joins TRBV9 to TRBJ2-7; D is undetermined. CDR1 is SGDLS, CDR2 YYNGEE, per germline. The CDR3 extends over 15 amino acids. Trimming stripped 4 bases from V and 3 bases from J, with 17 bases between. In nucleotides, the CDR3 is TGTGCCAGCAGCCCAAGCCAGGTCCCGTACTACGAGCAGTACTTC. Its protein product is CASSPSQVPYYEQYF.

The chain links TRBV5-1 to TRBJ2-7, with D unresolved. Germline loops: CDR1 SGHRS, CDR2 YFSETQ. This CDR3 comprises 13 residues. Trimming took off 3 bases at V and 0 bases at J, with 7 bases between the two ends. The DNA for the CDR3 is TGCGCCAGCAGCTCGCCGAGCTCCTACGAGCAGTACTTC. It is translated as CASSSPSSYEQYF.

The chain uses TRBV7-8 and TRBJ2-5; 8 bases agree with TRBD2. CDR3 length equals 16 residues. V gave up 1 base and J gave up 6 bases; unmatched junction bases: 10. Germline V gene lookup returns CDR1 SGHVS and CDR2 FQNEAQ. This CDR3 is CASSLVGSGSIKTQYF. The CDR3 DNA sequence: TGTGCCAGCAGCTTAGTTGGCAGCGGGAGTATTAAGACCCAGTACTTC.

The gene calls are TRBV2 and TRBJ1-1; D uncertain. The CDR3 loop spans 14 amino acids. The germline V gene has CDR1 SNHLY and CDR2 FYNNEI. Trimming shortened V by 6 bases and J by 4 bases, and 15 bases separated the two germline ends. As DNA, the CDR3 is TGTGCCAGCAGACCCGACTGGCGGGCCACTGAAGCTTTCTTT. Translating it yields CASRPDWRATEAFF.

The count of this clone is one. This chain uses TRBV12-3 or TRBV12-4 with TRBJ1-1, with D uncertain. V gave up 1 base and J gave up 7 bases, with 7 bases separating them. The CDR3 spans 12 residues. CDR3: CASSLGRSEAFF. The CDR3 DNA sequence: TGTGCCAGCAGTTTAGGGCGGAGTGAAGCTTTCTTT.

This clone showed up just a few times. The chain recombines TRBV5-4 with TRBJ2-2; D may be TRBD2 (6 bases). CDR1 and CDR2 (germline): SGHNT, YYREEE (reference sequence). The CDR3 has 14 residues. With 1 base removed from V and 4 bases from J, the gap between germline ends came to 8 bases. CDR3 in amino acids: CASSLMGGTGELFF. The CDR3 DNA reads TGTGCCAGCAGCTTGATGGGGGGCACCGGGGAGCTGTTTTTT.

This chain links TRBV7-9 with TRBJ2-7; 9 nucleotides align to TRBD2. This CDR3 is built from 14 residues. V gave up 5 bases and J gave up 5 bases; unmatched junction bases: 7. Germline CDR1 reads SEHNR; CDR2 reads FQNEAQ (reference sequence). Here the CDR3 DNA reads TGTGCCAGCAGCCTGGGACTAGCTACGGACGAGCAGTACTTC. Amino acid sequence: CASSLGLATDEQYF. Full variable domain (outside the CDR3, taken from reference TRBV7-9 and TRBJ2-7): DTGVSQNPRHKITKRGQNVTFRCDPISEHNRLYWYRQTLGQGPEFLTYFQNEAQLEKSRLLSDRFSAERPKGSFSTLEIQRTEQGDSAMYLCASSLGLATDEQYFGPGTRLTVT.

V gene TRBV18 combines with J gene TRBJ1-1, with D perhaps TRBD1 (5 bases). Between the trimmed V and J ends, which lost 3 bases and 5 bases, there was a span of 13 bases. This CDR3 contains 14 residues. Germline V CDR1 and CDR2: KGHSH, LQKENI. The CDR3 spells CASSPAGSRTEAFF. CDR3 nucleotide sequence: TGTGCCAGCTCACCGGCAGGGTCAAGGACTGAAGCTTTCTTT.

The gene calls are TRBV5-8 and TRBJ1-1; 7 bases map to TRBD1. This CDR3 has 17 amino acids. J was trimmed by 4 bases and V by 4 bases; bases with no gene match: 16. Germline loops: CDR1 SGHTS, CDR2 YDEGEE. CDR3 DNA: TGTGCCAGCAGCGCGAACAGGGGACGGGGCCTCGCCACTGAAGCTTTCTTT. Its protein is CASSANRGRGLATEAFF.

The CDR3 DNA reads as TGTGCCAGCAGGGGAGGACAGGAACTATCCTACGAGCAGTACTTC. This sequence encodes CASRGGQELSYEQYF. J is TRBJ2-7 and V is TRBV6-5; D possibly corresponds to TRBD1 (7 bases). Per the germline V gene, CDR1 is MNHEY and CDR2 is SVGAGI. CDR3 length: 15 amino acids. V was shortened by 6 bases and J by 1 base, with 16 bases between the two germline ends.

The V call is TRBV9, the J call TRBJ2-1; D is unclear. Trimming took off 1 base at V and 4 bases at J, with 12 bases between the two ends. The CDR3 spans 15 residues. From germline, CDR1 is SGDLS and CDR2 YYNGEE. Here the CDR3 reads CASSVSSEPYNEQFF. As DNA, the CDR3 is TGTGCCAGCAGCGTATCAAGCGAACCTTACAATGAGCAGTTCTTC.

This chain joins TRBV3-1 (or the pseudogene TRBV3-2) and TRBJ2-3, with D hard to call. Germline values: CDR1 LGHDT, CDR2 YNNKEL (reference sequence). This CDR3 has 18 amino acids. The V end lost 5 bases, the J end lost 2 bases, and 23 bases lay between the germline ends. The CDR3 DNA is TGTGCCAGCAGCGTACGGAGAGGTTTGGGTTCCTACACAGATACGCAGTATTTT. This gives the protein CASSVRRGLGSYTDTQYF.

Only one count was recorded for this clone. The chain links TRBV4-2 to TRBJ2-1, with 8 bases identical to TRBD2. The ends lost 4 bases at V and 8 bases at J; junction bases unmatched: 16. The germline gives CDR1 LGHNA, CDR2 YNFKEQ. The CDR3 is 17 amino acids. CDR3 DNA: TGTGCCAGCAGCCCCTCTGAAGGACTAGCCCCTTTCGATGAGCAGTTCTTC. Protein sequence: CASSPSEGLAPFDEQFF.

The chain links TRBV25-1 to TRBJ1-4, with D unclear. The V end lost 1 base, the J end lost 0 bases, and 9 bases lay between the germline ends. Looked up from germline, CDR1 is MGHDK and CDR2 is SYGVNS. This CDR3 comprises 16 residues. CDR3 DNA: TGTGCCAGCAGTGAATTTGACACAGCAACTAATGAAAAACTGTTTTTT. Protein sequence: CASSEFDTATNEKLFF.

This rearrangement joins TRBV19 to TRBJ2-5; a weak D match, TRBD2 (5 bases). Germline values: CDR1 LNHDA, CDR2 SQIVND (reference sequence). This CDR3 comprises 15 residues. The V and J ends lost 3 bases and 5 bases respectively, with 16 bases between them. CDR3 DNA: TGTGCCAGTAGTATGAGACTAAGCGGTGTCGAGACCCAGTACTTC. As protein: CASSMRLSGVETQYF.

This chain joins TRBV30 and TRBJ1-2, with a tentative D call TRBD1 (5 bases). The germline V and J ends were trimmed by 0 bases and 5 bases, with 13 bases remaining between them. Germline V gene data show CDR1 as GTSNPN and CDR2 as SVGIG (reference sequence). The CDR3 totals 14 residues. CDR3 in amino acids: CAWSVVGRGYGYTF. The CDR3 DNA reads TGTGCCTGGAGTGTCGTCGGAAGGGGATATGGCTACACCTTC. Using reference TRBV30 and TRBJ1-2 for the parts outside the CDR3, the full variable domain is SQTIHQWPATLVQPVGSPLSLECTVEGTSNPNLYWYRQAAGRGLQLLFYSVGIGQISSEVPQNLSASRPQDRQFILSSKKLLLSDSGFYLCAWSVVGRGYGYTFGSGTRLTVV.

V usage is TRBV5-4 and J usage is TRBJ2-1; D perhaps matches TRBD1 (6 bases). V lost 3 bases and J lost 6, with 13 bases in between. This CDR3 is 14 amino acids long. Germline CDR1 and CDR2: SGHNT and YYREEE (reference sequence). The CDR3 coding sequence is TGTGCCAGCAGCTGGAAGGTAGGGGGCAATGAGCAGTTCTTC. Amino acid sequence: CASSWKVGGNEQFF.

The rearrangement joins TRBV7-7 to TRBJ2-5; 11 bases are a match to TRBD2. Germline CDR1 SSHAT, CDR2 FNYEAQ (reference sequence). The CDR3 sequence is 14 residues long. Trimming took 5 bases from V and 4 from J; bases not matched to a gene: 3. The CDR3: CASSPGLAGETQYF. CDR3 sequence (DNA): TGTGCCAGCAGCCCCGGACTAGCGGGAGAGACCCAGTACTTC.

The rearrangement joins TRBV5-1 to TRBJ2-1; 7 nucleotides line up with TRBD1. Unmatched junction bases numbered 13, after V lost 4 bases and J lost 6 bases. Germline loops: CDR1 SGHRS, CDR2 YFSETQ. The CDR3 totals 16 residues. In nucleotides, the CDR3 is TGCGCCAGCAGCCTCTTGGGACAGCAAATGCCCAATGAGCAGTTCTTC. Its protein is CASSLLGQQMPNEQFF.

This rearrangement joins TRBV27 to TRBJ2-2, with 13 bases that match TRBD2. The length of the CDR3 is 17 residues. Germline CDR1 reads MNHEY; CDR2 reads SMNVEV (reference sequence). With 6 bases clipped from V and 0 bases from J, the junction kept 4 bases outside the gene matches. The CDR3, as DNA: TGTGCCAGCAGAACCGGGACTAGCGGGACGAACACCGGGGAGCTGTTTTTT. As protein: CASRTGTSGTNTGELFF.

The rearrangement joins TRBV19 to TRBJ2-7, with D maybe TRBD2 (6 bases). The V gene's germline CDR1 is LNHDA and CDR2 SQIVND (reference sequence). Deletions cut 4 bases from V and 1 base from J, with 11 bases between. The CDR3 extends over 14 amino acids. CDR3 sequence: CASSNSGPSYEQYF. The CDR3 DNA is TGTGCCAGTAGTAATAGCGGTCCTTCCTACGAGCAGTACTTC.

This chain joins TRBV20-1 and TRBJ2-7; D remains ambiguous. CDR3 length equals 14 residues. With 5 bases removed from V and 2 bases from J, the gap between germline ends came to 16 bases. Germline V gene data show CDR1 as DFQATT and CDR2 as SNEGSKA (reference sequence). The CDR3 region is CSARVGLETYEQYF. DNA for the CDR3: TGCAGTGCTCGTGTCGGGTTGGAGACCTACGAGCAGTACTTC.

The chain employs TRBV28 and TRBJ1-5; D gene ambiguous. This CDR3 comprises 14 residues. The germline V gene encodes CDR1 MDHEN and CDR2 SYDVKM. The V end was cut by 8 bases, the J end by 0 bases, with 11 bases between. CDR3 nucleotide sequence: TGTGCCAGCGCAAACTTATATAGCAATCAGCCCCAGCATTTT. Encoded protein: CASANLYSNQPQHF. Full variable domain (outside the CDR3, taken from reference TRBV28 and TRBJ1-5): DVKVTQSSRYLVKRTGEKVFLECVQDMDHENMFWYRQDPGLGLRLIYFSYDVKMKEKGDIPEGYSVSREKKERFSLILESASTNQTSMYLCASANLYSNQPQHFGDGTRLSIL.